The entry below gives a single TCR beta chain sequence along with its context. What it binds is not known. The junction differs from germline at one of its ends, possibly a read error. This sample is drawn from a study of post-analysis software for immune sequencing data. At the level of the study: Relapsing-remitting, secondary progressive and progressive-relapsing multiple sclerosis were all included among the disease courses.

Germline V gives CDR1 SEHNR, CDR2 FQNEAQ (reference sequence). There are 15 residues in the CDR3. Whole-study results and caveats: TRBV5-6, TRBV5-1 and TRBV20-1 were among a handful of TRBV segments more frequent in patients than controls. Controls had significantly higher normalized Chao1 diversity than multiple sclerosis patients.

The TCR beta cDNA libraries contained unique molecular identifiers. T cells numbering roughly 0.85 to 11 million gave rise to some 520,000 cDNA molecules. TCRdb passed the PCR reads through MiXCR, listing each CDR3 protein once. Altogether 400,000 to 500,000 distinct CDR3 sequences are present, approximately 39% being singletons, with the ten largest covering 7.5% to 8.5%. The sequencing sample was made of blood. This receptor was taken from a girl aged 2-10 years with multiple sclerosis. This chain connects TRBV7-9 to TRBJ1-3; D is ambiguous. The CDR3 DNA sequence: TGTGCCAGCGGCTTAGCGAACCCACCTGGAAACACCATATATTTT. The encoded protein is CASGLANPPGNTIYF.